The 2 T cell receptor beta chains below come from one sample, sequenced in a study of T cell responses to AZD1222 COVID-19 vaccine. TCRdb's table, derived via immunoSEQ multiplex PCR, lists solely in-frame clones and lacks some. The table has roughly 20,000 clones, 82% seen once. The sequencing used peripheral blood, collected on day 0 of AZD1222 vaccination. Source of these receptors: an adult in good health.

This sequence joins TRBV7-8 and TRBJ1-3, with D unresolved. Germline CDR1 SGHVS, CDR2 FQNEAQ. This CDR3 has 14 residues. V was pared by 1 base and J by 4 bases, with 8 bases between. CDR3 residues: CASSLVVQGNTIYF. CDR3 DNA: TGTGCCAGCAGCTTAGTGGTTCAAGGAAACACCATATATTTT.

The rearrangement links TRBV7-9 to TRBJ2-4; the match to TRBD2 covers 7 bases. The CDR3 totals 18 residues. Trimming removed 5 bases from V and 1 base from J; junction bases left unmatched: 14. The germline CDR1 and CDR2 sequences are SEHNR and FQNEAQ (reference sequence). DNA for the CDR3: TGTGCCAGCAGCCAGCTGGGTCCCGGGAGGTCGGCCAAAAACATTCAGTACTTC. Translating gives CASSQLGPGRSAKNIQYF.